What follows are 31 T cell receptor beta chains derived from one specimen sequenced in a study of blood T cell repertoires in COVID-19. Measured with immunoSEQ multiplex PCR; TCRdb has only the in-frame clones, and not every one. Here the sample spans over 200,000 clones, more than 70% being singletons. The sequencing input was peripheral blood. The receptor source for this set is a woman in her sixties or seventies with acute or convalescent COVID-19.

This CDR3 is CASSLHRGQNTGELFF. DNA of the CDR3: TGTGCCAGCAGCTTGCACAGGGGGCAAAACACCGGGGAGCTGTTTTTT. The chain uses TRBV7-9 and TRBJ2-2; 9 nucleotides align to TRBD1. CDR1 is SEHNR, CDR2 FQNEAQ, per germline (reference sequence). There are 16 residues in the CDR3. The ends lost 3 bases at V and 2 bases at J; junction bases unmatched: 4. The complete variable domain, with remaining parts taken from reference TRBV7-9 and TRBJ2-2, reads DTGVSQNPRHKITKRGQNVTFRCDPISEHNRLYWYRQTLGQGPEFLTYFQNEAQLEKSRLLSDRFSAERPKGSFSTLEIQRTEQGDSAMYLCASSLHRGQNTGELFFGEGSRLTVL.

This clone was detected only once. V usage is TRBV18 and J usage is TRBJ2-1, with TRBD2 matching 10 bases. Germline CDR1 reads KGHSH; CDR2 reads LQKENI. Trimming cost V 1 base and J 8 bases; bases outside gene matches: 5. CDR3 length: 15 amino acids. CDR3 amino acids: CASSPRLAGVDEQFF. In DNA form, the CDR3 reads TGTGCCAGCTCACCACGGCTAGCGGGAGTGGATGAGCAGTTCTTC.

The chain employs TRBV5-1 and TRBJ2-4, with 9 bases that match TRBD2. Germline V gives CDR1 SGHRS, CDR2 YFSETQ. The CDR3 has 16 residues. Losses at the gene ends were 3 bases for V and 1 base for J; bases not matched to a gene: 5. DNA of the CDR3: TGCGCCAGCAGCTATAGCGGGAGTATGGCCAAAAACATTCAGTACTTC. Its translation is CASSYSGSMAKNIQYF.

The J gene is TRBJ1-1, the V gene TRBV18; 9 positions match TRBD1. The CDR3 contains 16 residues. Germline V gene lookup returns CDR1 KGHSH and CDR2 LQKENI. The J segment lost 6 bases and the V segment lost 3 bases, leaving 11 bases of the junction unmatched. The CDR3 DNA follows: TGTGCCAGCTCACCTGGACAGGGGACTTTAATGGCTGAAGCTTTCTTT. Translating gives CASSPGQGTLMAEAFF.

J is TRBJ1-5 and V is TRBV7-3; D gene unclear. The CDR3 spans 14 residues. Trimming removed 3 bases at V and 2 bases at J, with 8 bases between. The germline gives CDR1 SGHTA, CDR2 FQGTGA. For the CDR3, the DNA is TGTGCCAGCAGCTTCGGAGAGGGCAATCAGCCCCAGCATTTT. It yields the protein CASSFGEGNQPQHF.

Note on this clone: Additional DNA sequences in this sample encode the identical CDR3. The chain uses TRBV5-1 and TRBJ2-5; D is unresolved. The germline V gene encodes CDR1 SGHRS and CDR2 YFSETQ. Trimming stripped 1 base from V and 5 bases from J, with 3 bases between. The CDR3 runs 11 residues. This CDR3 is CASSLQETQYF. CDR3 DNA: TGCGCCAGCAGCTTGCAGGAGACCCAGTACTTC. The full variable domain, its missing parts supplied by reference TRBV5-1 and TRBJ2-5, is KAGVTQTPRYLIKTRGQQVTLSCSPISGHRSVSWYQQTPGQGLQFLFEYFSETQRNKGNFPGRFSGRQFSNSRSEMNVSTLELGDSALYLCASSLQETQYFGPGTRLLVL.

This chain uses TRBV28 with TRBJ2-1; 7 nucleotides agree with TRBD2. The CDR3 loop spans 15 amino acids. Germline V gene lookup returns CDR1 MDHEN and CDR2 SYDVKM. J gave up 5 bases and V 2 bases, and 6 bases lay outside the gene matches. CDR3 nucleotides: TGTGCCAGCAGTTTACTGACTAGCTTAGACAATGAGCAGTTCTTC. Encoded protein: CASSLLTSLDNEQFF. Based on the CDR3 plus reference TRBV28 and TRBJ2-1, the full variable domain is DVKVTQSSRYLVKRTGEKVFLECVQDMDHENMFWYRQDPGLGLRLIYFSYDVKMKEKGDIPEGYSVSREKKERFSLILESASTNQTSMYLCASSLLTSLDNEQFFGPGTRLTVL.

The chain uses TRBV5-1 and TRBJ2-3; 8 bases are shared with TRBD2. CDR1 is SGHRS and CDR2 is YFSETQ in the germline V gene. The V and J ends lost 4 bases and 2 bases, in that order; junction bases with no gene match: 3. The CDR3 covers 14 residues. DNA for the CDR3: TGCGCCAGCAGCGGCGGGGGGCCCACAGATACGCAGTATTTT. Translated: CASSGGGPTDTQYF.

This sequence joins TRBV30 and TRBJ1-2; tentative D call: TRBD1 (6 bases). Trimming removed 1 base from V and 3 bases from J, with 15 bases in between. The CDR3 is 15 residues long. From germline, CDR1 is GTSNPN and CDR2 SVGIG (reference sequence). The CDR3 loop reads CAWSGGIGQYYGYTF. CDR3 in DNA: TGTGCCTGGAGTGGGGGGATCGGACAGTACTATGGCTACACCTTC.

The CDR3 reads CASSLEQGYEQYF. For the CDR3, the DNA is TGTGCCAGCAGTTTAGAACAGGGCTACGAGCAGTACTTC. The chain combines TRBV12-3 or TRBV12-4 with TRBJ2-7, with D possibly matching TRBD1 (6 bases). V shed 1 base and J shed 3 bases, with 7 bases lying between them. The CDR3 has 13 amino acids.

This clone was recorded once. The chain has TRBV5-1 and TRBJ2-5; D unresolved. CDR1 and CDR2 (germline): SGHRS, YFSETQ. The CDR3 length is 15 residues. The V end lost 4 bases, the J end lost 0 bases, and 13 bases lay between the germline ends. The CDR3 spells CASSATGVYQETQYF. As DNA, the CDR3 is TGCGCCAGCAGCGCAACCGGTGTTTACCAAGAGACCCAGTACTTC.

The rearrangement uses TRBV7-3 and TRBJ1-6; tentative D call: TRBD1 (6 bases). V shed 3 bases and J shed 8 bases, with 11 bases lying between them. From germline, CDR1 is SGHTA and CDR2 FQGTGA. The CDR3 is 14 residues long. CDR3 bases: TGTGCCAGCAGCTTCAGGGGCCGCGATTCACCCCTCCACTTT. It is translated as CASSFRGRDSPLHF.

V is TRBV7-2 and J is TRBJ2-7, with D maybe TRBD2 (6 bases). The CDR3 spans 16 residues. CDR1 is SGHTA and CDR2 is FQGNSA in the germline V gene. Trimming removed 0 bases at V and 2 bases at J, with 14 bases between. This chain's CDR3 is CASSLAGRERPYEQYF. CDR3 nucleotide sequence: TGTGCCAGCAGCTTAGCTGGGCGGGAACGACCCTACGAGCAGTACTTC. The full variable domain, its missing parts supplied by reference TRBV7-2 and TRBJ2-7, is GAGVSQSPSNKVTEKGKDVELRCDPISGHTALYWYRQSLGQGLEFLIYFQGNSAPDKSGLPSDRFSAERTGGSVSTLTIQRTQQEDSAVYLCASSLAGRERPYEQYFGPGTRLTVT.

This CDR3 reads CASSFDRGPNYEQYF. DNA for the CDR3: TGTGCCAGCAGTTTTGACAGGGGGCCAAACTACGAGCAGTACTTC. The V gene is TRBV27, the J gene TRBJ2-7; 10 bases are a match to TRBD1. Looked up from germline, CDR1 is MNHEY and CDR2 is SMNVEV (reference sequence). The CDR3 runs 15 residues. V dropped 3 bases and J dropped 3; count of bases not matched to a gene: 5.

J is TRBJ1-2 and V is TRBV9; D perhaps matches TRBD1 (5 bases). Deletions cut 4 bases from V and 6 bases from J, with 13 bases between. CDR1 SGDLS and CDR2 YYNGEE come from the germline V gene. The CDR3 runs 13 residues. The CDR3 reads CASSPRDSHGYTF. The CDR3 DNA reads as TGTGCCAGCAGCCCGCGGGACTCTCATGGCTACACCTTC.

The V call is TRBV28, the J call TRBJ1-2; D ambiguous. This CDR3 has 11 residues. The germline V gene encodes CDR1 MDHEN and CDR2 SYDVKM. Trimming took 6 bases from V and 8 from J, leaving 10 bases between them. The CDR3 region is CASSLSGGYTF. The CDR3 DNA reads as TGTGCCAGCAGCCTCTCGGGAGGCTACACCTTC.

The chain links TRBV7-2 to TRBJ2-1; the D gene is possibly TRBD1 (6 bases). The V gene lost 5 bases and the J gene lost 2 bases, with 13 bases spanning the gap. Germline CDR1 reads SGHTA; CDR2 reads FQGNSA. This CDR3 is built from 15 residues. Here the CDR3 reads CASSATGSAYNEQFF. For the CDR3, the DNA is TGTGCCAGCAGCGCCACAGGGTCGGCCTACAATGAGCAGTTCTTC.

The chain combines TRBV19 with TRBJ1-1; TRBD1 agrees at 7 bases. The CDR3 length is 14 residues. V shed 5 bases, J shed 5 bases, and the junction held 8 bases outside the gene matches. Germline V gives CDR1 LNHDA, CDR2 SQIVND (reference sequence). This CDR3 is CASSAGTVITEAFF. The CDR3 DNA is TGTGCCAGTAGTGCCGGGACAGTGATTACTGAAGCTTTCTTT.

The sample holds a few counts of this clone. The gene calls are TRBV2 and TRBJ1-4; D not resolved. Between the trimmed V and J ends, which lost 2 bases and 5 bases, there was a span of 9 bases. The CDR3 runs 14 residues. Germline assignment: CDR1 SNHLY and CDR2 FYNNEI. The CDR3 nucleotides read TGTGCCAGCAGTGAATGGTGGCAAAATGAAAAACTGTTTTTT. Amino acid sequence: CASSEWWQNEKLFF.

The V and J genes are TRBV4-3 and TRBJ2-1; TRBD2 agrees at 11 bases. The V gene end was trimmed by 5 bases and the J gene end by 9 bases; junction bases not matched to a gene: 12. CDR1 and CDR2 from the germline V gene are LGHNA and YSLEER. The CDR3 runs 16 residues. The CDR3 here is CASSKQTSGTLVEQFF. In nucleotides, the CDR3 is TGCGCCAGCAGCAAACAGACTAGCGGGACCCTAGTTGAGCAGTTCTTC.

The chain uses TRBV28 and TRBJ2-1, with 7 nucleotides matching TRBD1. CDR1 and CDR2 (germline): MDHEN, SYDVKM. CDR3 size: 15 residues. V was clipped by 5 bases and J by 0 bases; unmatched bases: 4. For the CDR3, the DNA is TGTGCCAGCAGTCGTCCAGGGGGCTCCTACAATGAGCAGTTCTTC. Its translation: CASSRPGGSYNEQFF. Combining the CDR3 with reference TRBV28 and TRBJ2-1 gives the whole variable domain DVKVTQSSRYLVKRTGEKVFLECVQDMDHENMFWYRQDPGLGLRLIYFSYDVKMKEKGDIPEGYSVSREKKERFSLILESASTNQTSMYLCASSRPGGSYNEQFFGPGTRLTVL.

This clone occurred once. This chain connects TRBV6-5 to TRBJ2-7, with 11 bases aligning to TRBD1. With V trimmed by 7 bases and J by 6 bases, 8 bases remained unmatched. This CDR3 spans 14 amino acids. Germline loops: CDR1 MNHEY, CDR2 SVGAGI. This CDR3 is CASKPDRGLGEQYF. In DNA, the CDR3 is TGTGCCAGCAAACCGGACAGGGGGCTCGGCGAGCAGTACTTC.

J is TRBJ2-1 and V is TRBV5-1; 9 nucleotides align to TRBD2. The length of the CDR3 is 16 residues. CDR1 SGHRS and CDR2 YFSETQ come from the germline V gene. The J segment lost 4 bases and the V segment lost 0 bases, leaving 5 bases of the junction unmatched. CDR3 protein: CASSLVLAGSYNEQFF. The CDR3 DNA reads TGCGCCAGCAGCTTGGTGCTAGCGGGGTCTTACAATGAGCAGTTCTTC.

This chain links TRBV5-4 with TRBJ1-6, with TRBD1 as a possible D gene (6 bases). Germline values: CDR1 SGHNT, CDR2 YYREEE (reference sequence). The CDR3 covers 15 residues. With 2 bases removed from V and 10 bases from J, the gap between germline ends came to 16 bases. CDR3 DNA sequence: TGTGCCAGCAGCTTCGTGGGGGCGCTTGGATCACCCCTCCACTTT. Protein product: CASSFVGALGSPLHF.

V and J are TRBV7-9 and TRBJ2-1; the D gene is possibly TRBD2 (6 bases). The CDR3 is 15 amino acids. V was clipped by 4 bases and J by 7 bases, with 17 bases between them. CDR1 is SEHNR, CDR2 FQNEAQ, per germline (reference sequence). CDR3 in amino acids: CASSSGLASRNEQFF. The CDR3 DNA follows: TGTGCCAGCAGCTCGGGGCTAGCGTCCCGTAATGAGCAGTTCTTC.

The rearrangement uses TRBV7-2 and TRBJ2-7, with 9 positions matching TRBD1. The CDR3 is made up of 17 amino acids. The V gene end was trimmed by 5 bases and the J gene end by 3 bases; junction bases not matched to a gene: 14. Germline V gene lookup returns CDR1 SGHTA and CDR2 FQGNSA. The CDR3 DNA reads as TGTGCCAGCAGCCGCGGACAGGGGATTAGGGCCGTCTACGAGCAGTACTTC. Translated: CASSRGQGIRAVYEQYF.

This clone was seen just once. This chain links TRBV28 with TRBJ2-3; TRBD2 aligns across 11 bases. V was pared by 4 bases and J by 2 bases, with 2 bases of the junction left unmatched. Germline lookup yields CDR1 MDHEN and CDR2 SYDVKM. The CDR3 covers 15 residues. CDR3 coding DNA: TGTGCCAGCAGTTCGACTAGCGGGGCCACAGATACGCAGTATTTT. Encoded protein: CASSSTSGATDTQYF. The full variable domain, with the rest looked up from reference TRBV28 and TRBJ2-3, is DVKVTQSSRYLVKRTGEKVFLECVQDMDHENMFWYRQDPGLGLRLIYFSYDVKMKEKGDIPEGYSVSREKKERFSLILESASTNQTSMYLCASSSTSGATDTQYFGPGTRLTVL.

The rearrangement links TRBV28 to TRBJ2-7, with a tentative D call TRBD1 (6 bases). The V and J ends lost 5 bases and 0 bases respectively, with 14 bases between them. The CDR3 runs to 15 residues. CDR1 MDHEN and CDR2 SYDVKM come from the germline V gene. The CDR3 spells CASSGSGTYSYEQYF. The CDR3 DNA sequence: TGTGCCAGCAGTGGATCCGGGACATACTCCTACGAGCAGTACTTC.

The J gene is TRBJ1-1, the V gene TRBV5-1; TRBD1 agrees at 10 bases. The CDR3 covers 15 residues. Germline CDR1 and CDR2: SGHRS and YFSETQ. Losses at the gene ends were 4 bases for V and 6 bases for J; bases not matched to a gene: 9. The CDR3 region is CASSDRDRGPSEAFF. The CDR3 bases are TGCGCCAGCAGCGACCGGGACAGGGGCCCCTCTGAAGCTTTCTTT. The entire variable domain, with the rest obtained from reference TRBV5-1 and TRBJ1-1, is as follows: KAGVTQTPRYLIKTRGQQVTLSCSPISGHRSVSWYQQTPGQGLQFLFEYFSETQRNKGNFPGRFSGRQFSNSRSEMNVSTLELGDSALYLCASSDRDRGPSEAFFGQGTRLTVV.

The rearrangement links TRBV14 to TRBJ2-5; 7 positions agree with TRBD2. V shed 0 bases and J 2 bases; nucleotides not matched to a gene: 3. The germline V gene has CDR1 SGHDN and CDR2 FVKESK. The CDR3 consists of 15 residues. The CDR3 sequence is CASSQDPGGQETQYF. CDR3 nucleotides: TGTGCCAGCAGCCAAGACCCGGGGGGACAAGAGACCCAGTACTTC.

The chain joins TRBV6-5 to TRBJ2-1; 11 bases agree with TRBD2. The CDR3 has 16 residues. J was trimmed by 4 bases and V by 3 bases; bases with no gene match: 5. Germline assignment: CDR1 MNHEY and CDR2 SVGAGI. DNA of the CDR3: TGTGCCAGCAGTTATGAGGGACTAGCGGCTTACAATGAGCAGTTCTTC. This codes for CASSYEGLAAYNEQFF.